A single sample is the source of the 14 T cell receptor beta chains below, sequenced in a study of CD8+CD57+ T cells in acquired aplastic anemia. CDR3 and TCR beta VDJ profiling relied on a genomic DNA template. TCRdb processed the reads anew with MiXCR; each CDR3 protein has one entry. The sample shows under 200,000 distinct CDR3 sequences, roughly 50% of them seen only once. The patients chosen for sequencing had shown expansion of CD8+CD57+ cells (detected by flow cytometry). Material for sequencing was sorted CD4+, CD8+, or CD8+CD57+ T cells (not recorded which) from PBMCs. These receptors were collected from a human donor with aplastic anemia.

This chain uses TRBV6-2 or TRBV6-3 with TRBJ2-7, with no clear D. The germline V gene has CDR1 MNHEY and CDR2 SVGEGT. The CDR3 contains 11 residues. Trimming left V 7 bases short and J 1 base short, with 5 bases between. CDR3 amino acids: CASISSYEQYF. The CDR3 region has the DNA TGTGCCAGCATTTCTTCCTACGAGCAGTACTTC.

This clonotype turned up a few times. The CDR3 is CSARMVGPNSPLHF. As DNA, the CDR3 is TGCAGTGCTAGGATGGTCGGGCCAAATTCACCCCTCCACTTT. The chain joins TRBV20-1 to TRBJ1-6; D ambiguous. V was shortened by 3 bases and J by 7 bases, with 13 bases between the two germline ends. The CDR3 is made up of 14 amino acids. From germline, CDR1 is DFQATT and CDR2 SNEGSKA (reference sequence).

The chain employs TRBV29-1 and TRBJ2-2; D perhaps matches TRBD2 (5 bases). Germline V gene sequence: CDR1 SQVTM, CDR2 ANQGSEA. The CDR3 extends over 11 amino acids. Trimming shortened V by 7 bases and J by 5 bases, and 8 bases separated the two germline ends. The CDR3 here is CSARTTGELFF. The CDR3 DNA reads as TGCAGCGCCCGGACTACCGGGGAGCTGTTTTTT.

CDR3 sequence (DNA): TGCAGTGCCCGGGACAGGATGAACACTGAAGCTTTCTTT. Amino acid sequence: CSARDRMNTEAFF. The J gene is TRBJ1-1, the V gene TRBV20-1, with TRBD1 matching 8 bases. V shed 6 bases and J 0 bases; nucleotides not matched to a gene: 3. This CDR3 comprises 13 residues. CDR1 and CDR2 (germline): DFQATT, SNEGSKA (reference sequence).

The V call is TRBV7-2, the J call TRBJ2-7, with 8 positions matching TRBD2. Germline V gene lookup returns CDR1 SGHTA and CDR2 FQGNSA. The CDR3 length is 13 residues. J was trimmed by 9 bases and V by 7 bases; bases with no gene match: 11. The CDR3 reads CASNPGGSPGQYF. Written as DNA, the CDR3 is TGTGCCAGCAACCCGGGGGGGTCCCCTGGGCAGTACTTC.

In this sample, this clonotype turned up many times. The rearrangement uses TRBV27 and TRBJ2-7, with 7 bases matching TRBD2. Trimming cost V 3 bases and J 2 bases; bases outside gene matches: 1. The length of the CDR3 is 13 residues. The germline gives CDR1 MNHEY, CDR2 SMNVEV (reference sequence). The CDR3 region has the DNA TGTGCCAGCAGTTTTGCGGGGGCCTACGAGCAGTACTTC. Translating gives CASSFAGAYEQYF.

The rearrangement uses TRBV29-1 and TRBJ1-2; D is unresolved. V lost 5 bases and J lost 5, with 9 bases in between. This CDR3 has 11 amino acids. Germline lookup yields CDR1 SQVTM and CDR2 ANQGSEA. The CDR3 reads CSVIELYGYTF. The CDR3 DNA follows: TGCAGCGTTATTGAATTGTATGGCTACACCTTC.

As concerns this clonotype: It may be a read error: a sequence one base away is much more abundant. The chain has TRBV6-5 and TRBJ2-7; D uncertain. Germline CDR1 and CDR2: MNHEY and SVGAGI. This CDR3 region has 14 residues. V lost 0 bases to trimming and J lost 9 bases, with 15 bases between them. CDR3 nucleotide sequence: TGTGCCAGCAGTTACTCCCCAGCGAGAGTGGGGCAGTACTTC. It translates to CASSYSPARVGQYF.

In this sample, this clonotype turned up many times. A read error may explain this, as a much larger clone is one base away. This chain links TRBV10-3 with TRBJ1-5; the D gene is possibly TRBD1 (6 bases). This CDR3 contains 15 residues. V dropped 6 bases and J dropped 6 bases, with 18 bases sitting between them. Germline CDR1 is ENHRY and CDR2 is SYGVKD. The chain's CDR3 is CAIRGSYGGGQPQHF. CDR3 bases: TGTGCCATCAGAGGGTCCTACGGAGGGGGTCAGCCCCAGCATTTT.

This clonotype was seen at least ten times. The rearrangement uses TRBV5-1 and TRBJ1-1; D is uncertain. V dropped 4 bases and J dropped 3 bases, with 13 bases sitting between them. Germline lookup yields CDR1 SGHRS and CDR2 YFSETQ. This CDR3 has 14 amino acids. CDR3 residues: CASSLLLRDTEAFF. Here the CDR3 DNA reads TGCGCCAGCAGCCTACTCTTGAGGGACACTGAAGCTTTCTTT.

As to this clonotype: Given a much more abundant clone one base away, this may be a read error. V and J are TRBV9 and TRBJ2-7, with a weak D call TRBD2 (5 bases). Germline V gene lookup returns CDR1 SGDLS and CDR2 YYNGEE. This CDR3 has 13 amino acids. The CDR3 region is CANSVRDSYEQYF. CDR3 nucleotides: TGTGCCAACAGCGTCCGGGACTCCTACGAGCAGTACTTC.

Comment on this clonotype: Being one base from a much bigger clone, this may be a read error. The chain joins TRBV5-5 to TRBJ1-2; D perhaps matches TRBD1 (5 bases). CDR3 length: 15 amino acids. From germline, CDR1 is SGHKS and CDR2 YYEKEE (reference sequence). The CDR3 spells CAGSLPWGPPYGYTF. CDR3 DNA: TGTGCCGGCAGCTTGCCCTGGGGCCCCCCATATGGCTACACCTTC.

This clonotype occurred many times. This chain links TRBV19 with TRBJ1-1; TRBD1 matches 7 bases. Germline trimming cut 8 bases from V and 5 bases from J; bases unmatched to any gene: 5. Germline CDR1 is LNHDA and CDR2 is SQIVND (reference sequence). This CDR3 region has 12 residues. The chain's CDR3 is CASLRGATEAFF. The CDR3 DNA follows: TGTGCCAGTCTCAGGGGGGCTACTGAAGCTTTCTTT. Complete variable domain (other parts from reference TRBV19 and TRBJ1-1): DGGITQSPKYLFRKEGQNVTLSCEQNLNHDAMYWYRQDPGQGLRLIYYSQIVNDFQKGDIAEGYSVSREKKESFPLTVTSAQKNPTAFYLCASLRGATEAFFGQGTRLTVV.

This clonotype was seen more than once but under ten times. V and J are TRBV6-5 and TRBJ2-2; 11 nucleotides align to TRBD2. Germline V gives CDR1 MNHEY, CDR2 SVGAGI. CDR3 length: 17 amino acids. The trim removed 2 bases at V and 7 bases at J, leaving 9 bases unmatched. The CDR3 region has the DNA TGTGCCAGCAGTTACGATAGCGGGAGGGCCACTAGCGGGGAGCTGTTTTTT. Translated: CASSYDSGRATSGELFF.